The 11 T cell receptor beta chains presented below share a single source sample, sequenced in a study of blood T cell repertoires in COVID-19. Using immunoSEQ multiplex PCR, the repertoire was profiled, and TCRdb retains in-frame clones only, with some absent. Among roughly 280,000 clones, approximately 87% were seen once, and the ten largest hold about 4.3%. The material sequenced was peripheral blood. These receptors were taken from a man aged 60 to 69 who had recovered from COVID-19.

The CDR3 DNA follows: TGTGCCACCAGTGATTTGGGGACAGCGCAAGAGACCCAGTACTTC. This gives the protein CATSDLGTAQETQYF. The chain combines TRBV24-1 with TRBJ2-5; 7 nucleotides match TRBD1. The CDR3 covers 15 residues. Germline-derived CDR1 and CDR2 are KGHDR and SFDVKD. V lost 0 bases to trimming and J lost 2 bases; unmatched junction nucleotides: 2.

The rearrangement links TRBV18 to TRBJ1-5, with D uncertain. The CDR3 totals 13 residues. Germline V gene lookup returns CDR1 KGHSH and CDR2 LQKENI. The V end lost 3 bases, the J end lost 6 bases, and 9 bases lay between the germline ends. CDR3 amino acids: CASSPASGQPQHF. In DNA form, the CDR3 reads TGTGCCAGCTCACCGGCCTCGGGTCAGCCCCAGCATTTT.

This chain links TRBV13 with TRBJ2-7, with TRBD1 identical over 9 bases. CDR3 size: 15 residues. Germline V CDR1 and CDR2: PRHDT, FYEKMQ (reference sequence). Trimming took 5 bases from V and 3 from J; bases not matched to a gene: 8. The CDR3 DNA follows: TGTGCCAGCAGCCAACAGGGGGCTCTGGACTACGAGCAGTACTTC. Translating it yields CASSQQGALDYEQYF. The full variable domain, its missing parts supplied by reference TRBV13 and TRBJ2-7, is AAGVIQSPRHLIKEKRETATLKCYPIPRHDTVYWYQQGPGQDPQFLISFYEKMQSDKGSIPDRFSAQQFSDYHSELNMSSLELGDSALYFCASSQQGALDYEQYFGPGTRLTVT.

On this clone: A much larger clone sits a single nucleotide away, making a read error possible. CDR3 region: CASTPGGSGNTIYF. CDR3 nucleotides: TGTGCCAGCACCCCAGGGGGCTCTGGAAACACCATATATTTT. The chain uses TRBV6-5 and TRBJ1-3, with TRBD1 matching 7 bases. CDR3 length equals 14 residues. CDR1 and CDR2 (germline): MNHEY, SVGAGI. The V and J ends lost 7 bases and 0 bases, in that order; junction bases with no gene match: 3.

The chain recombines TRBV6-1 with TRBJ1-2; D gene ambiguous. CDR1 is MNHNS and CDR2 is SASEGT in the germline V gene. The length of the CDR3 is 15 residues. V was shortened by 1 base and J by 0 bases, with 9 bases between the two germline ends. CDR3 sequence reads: CASSEVPGANYGYTF. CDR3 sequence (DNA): TGTGCCAGCAGTGAAGTCCCGGGAGCTAACTATGGCTACACCTTC.

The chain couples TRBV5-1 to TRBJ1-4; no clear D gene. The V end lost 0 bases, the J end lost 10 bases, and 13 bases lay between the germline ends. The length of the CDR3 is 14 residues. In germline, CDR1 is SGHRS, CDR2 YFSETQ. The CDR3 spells CASSLVPGGGKLFF. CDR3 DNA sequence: TGCGCCAGCAGCTTGGTTCCCGGCGGTGGAAAACTGTTTTTT.

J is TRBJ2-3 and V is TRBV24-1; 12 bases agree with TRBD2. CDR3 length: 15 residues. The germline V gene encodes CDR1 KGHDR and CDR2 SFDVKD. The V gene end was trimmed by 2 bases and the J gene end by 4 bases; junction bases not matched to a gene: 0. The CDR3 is CATSDSSGGADTQYF. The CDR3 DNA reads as TGTGCCACCAGTGATTCTAGCGGGGGGGCAGATACGCAGTATTTT.

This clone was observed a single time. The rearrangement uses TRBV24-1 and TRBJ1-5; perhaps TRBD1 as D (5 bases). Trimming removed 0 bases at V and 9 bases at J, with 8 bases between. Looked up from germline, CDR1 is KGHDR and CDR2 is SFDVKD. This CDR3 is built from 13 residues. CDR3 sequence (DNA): TGTGCCACCAGTGATTTGCAGGGCGGGCCCCAGCATTTT. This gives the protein CATSDLQGGPQHF.

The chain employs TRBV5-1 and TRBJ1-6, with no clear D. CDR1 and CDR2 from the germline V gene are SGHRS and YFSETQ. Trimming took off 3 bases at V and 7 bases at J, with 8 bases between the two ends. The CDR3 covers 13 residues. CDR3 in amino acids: CASSSVGNSPLHF. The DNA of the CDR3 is TGCGCCAGCAGCTCCGTCGGGAATTCACCCCTCCACTTT.

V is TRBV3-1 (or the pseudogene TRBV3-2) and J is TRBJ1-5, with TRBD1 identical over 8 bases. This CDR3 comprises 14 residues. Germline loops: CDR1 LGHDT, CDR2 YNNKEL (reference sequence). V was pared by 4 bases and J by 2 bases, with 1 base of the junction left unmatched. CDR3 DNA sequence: TGTGCCAGCAGCCCGGGACAGGGCAATCAGCCCCAGCATTTT. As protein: CASSPGQGNQPQHF.

The CDR3 nucleotides read TGCAGTGCTAGTGGACAGGGTGTGTGGGAGACCCAGTACTTC. It translates to CSASGQGVWETQYF. The V gene is TRBV20-1, the J gene TRBJ2-5, with 8 bases that match TRBD1. The germline V gene encodes CDR1 DFQATT and CDR2 SNEGSKA (reference sequence). V shed 3 bases and J 5 bases; nucleotides not matched to a gene: 8. This CDR3 is 14 amino acids long.